The 9 T cell receptor beta chains given below trace back to one sample, sequenced in a study of neurological immune-mediated disorders. TCRdb used MiXCR to reprocess the 5' RACE reads, holding one entry per CDR3 protein. The profile shows under 90,000 distinct CDR3 sequences, roughly 3.5% of them singletons. What was sequenced was PBMCs. The receptors originated from a woman between 50 and 59 years old with multiple sclerosis.

This clonotype came up many times. The rearrangement joins TRBV20-1 to TRBJ2-2; perhaps TRBD1 as D (6 bases). CDR3 size: 13 residues. Germline V CDR1 and CDR2: DFQATT, SNEGSKA (reference sequence). The V gene lost 1 base and the J gene lost 7 bases, with 10 bases spanning the gap. CDR3 sequence reads: CSARVGANGELFF. The CDR3 DNA sequence: TGCAGTGCTAGAGTGGGGGCTAACGGGGAGCTGTTTTTT.

In its sample, this clonotype was seen many times. The V and J genes are TRBV4-3 and TRBJ2-4, with D uncertain. The CDR3 loop spans 10 amino acids. The V gene lost 0 bases and the J gene lost 9 bases, with 0 bases spanning the gap. The germline gives CDR1 LGHNA, CDR2 YSLEER. The chain's CDR3 is CASSQDIQYF. The CDR3 nucleotides are TGCGCCAGCAGCCAAGACATTCAGTACTTC.

In its sample, this clonotype was seen many times. The CDR3 DNA reads TGTGCCAGCAGCCCCCTCATTCTTAACAGAGCCACCTACGAGCAGTACTTC. Translating it yields CASSPLILNRATYEQYF. The chain employs TRBV11-2 and TRBJ2-7, with D uncertain. The CDR3 runs 17 residues. Per germline, CDR1 SGHAT and CDR2 FQNNGV. Trimming stripped 5 bases from V and 2 bases from J, with 22 bases between.

This clonotype came up many times. The chain couples TRBV20-1 to TRBJ2-1, with D maybe TRBD1 (5 bases). The V end was cut by 4 bases, the J end by 2 bases, with 12 bases between. The germline CDR1 and CDR2 sequences are DFQATT and SNEGSKA (reference sequence). The CDR3 sequence is 14 residues long. The CDR3 nucleotides read TGCAGTGCTAAGGTGTTGGGGCCCTACAATGAGCAGTTCTTC. Translating it yields CSAKVLGPYNEQFF.

This clonotype was seen ten or more times. This chain joins TRBV5-1 and TRBJ1-1; D uncertain. Germline V CDR1 and CDR2: SGHRS, YFSETQ. The CDR3 is 12 amino acids. Trimming removed 0 bases at V and 6 bases at J, with 6 bases between. In DNA, the CDR3 is TGCGCCAGCAGCTTGGGGAGGGCTGAAGCTTTCTTT. Translated: CASSLGRAEAFF.

This clonotype has at least ten counts. For the CDR3, the DNA is TGTGCCATCAGTGAGATTACCTTGGGCAACCAAGAGACCCAGTACTTC. Amino acid sequence: CAISEITLGNQETQYF. This rearrangement joins TRBV10-3 to TRBJ2-5; no clear D gene. The CDR3 is made up of 16 amino acids. Germline CDR1 reads ENHRY; CDR2 reads SYGVKD. V lost 2 bases and J 0 bases, leaving 13 bases between the germline ends.

In its sample, this clonotype was seen many times. This rearrangement joins TRBV7-9 to TRBJ1-3, with a weak D call TRBD1 (5 bases). The V gene lost 4 bases and the J gene lost 1 base, with 20 bases spanning the gap. Germline assignment: CDR1 SEHNR and CDR2 FQNEAQ (reference sequence). The CDR3 has 18 amino acids. Here the CDR3 DNA reads TGTGCCAGCAGCTCGGGGGATCAACAGGTCTCTTCTGGAAACACCATATATTTT. Translation gives CASSSGDQQVSSGNTIYF.

This clonotype appeared many times. The chain uses TRBV7-8 and TRBJ1-3; 9 bases match TRBD1. The CDR3 extends over 15 amino acids. Germline V gives CDR1 SGHVS, CDR2 FQNEAQ. V trimming: 2 bases; J trimming: 3 bases; junction bases outside the gene matches: 2. The chain's CDR3 is CASSLRTGDGNTIYF. As DNA, the CDR3 is TGTGCCAGCAGCTTAAGGACAGGGGATGGAAACACCATATATTTT. Full variable domain (rest looked up from reference TRBV7-8 and TRBJ1-3): GAGVSQSPRYKVAKRGQDVALRCDPISGHVSLFWYQQALGQGPEFLTYFQNEAQLDKSGLPSDRFFAERPEGSVSTLKIQRTQQEDSAVYLCASSLRTGDGNTIYFGEGSWLTVV.

The sample holds many counts of this clonotype. This sequence joins TRBV7-8 and TRBJ2-1, with 7 bases lining up with TRBD2. This CDR3 spans 14 amino acids. CDR1 SGHVS and CDR2 FQNEAQ come from the germline V gene. V was clipped by 5 bases and J by 3 bases; unmatched bases: 4. The DNA of the CDR3 is TGTGCCAGCAGCACAAGCGGGAACTACAATGAGCAGTTCTTC. Amino acids: CASSTSGNYNEQFF.